This T cell receptor (beta chain) was identified during a study of T cells in Graves' hyperthyroidism and ophthalmopathy. Turning to the study itself: Peripheral blood was collected at initial diagnosis, before any treatment.

From RNA transcripts, TCR beta CDR3 regions were amplified. In the first-round RT-PCR of the TCR CDR3, the HTBI primer set was used. Using its own MiXCR run on the multiplex PCR reads, TCRdb lists one record per CDR3 protein. Of about 360,000 distinct CDR3 sequences listed, about 15% were seen once; the top ten hold roughly 26%. V lost 3 bases to trimming and J lost 1 base, with 8 bases between them. The CDR3 extends over 14 amino acids. The germline V gene has CDR1 LNHDA and CDR2 SQIVND (reference sequence). Hyperthyroidism was newly diagnosed in patients aged 18 to 65 (duration under 2 months). Diagnostic decisions used clinical symptoms, serum thyroxine and TRAb, thyroid ultrasound and orbital computed tomography. Using 9.5 to 10 ml of fresh peripheral blood, PBMCs were prepared.

The chain has TRBV19 and TRBJ2-3, with a possible D match to TRBD1 (6 bases). The TCR was taken from a woman under 30 with Graves' hyperthyroidism that later progressed to Graves' ophthalmopathy. The sequencing sample was made of blood. CDR3 in amino acids: CASSIGTRTDTQYF. DNA of the CDR3: TGTGCCAGTAGTATCGGGACACGCACAGATACGCAGTATTTT.